The rows below give T cell receptor beta chains drawn from one sample of a study of a mutant IDH1 vaccine in newly diagnosed glioma. Their cognate antigens are unknown. Sequencing was performed with immunoSEQ multiplex PCR; in TCRdb, only in-frame clones are kept and a portion is missing. Counted here are almost 95,000 clones, under 90% occurring once; the ten biggest clones make up 0.77%. This sample comprised PBMCs, obtained from a glioma patient whose treatment included an IDH1 peptide vaccine. These receptors all come from a woman between 50 and 59 years old with glioma. Each CDR3 is given with its conserved first and last residue. D genes are given only for firm matches. Clone size is given for some rows only: seen once, a few or many times, or a class if the clone is expanded.

>-|TRBJ1-5|TRBV7-9|-
TGTGCCATTCAGGGGAGTCCCAATCAGCCCCAGCATTTT
CAIQGSPNQPQHF
>-|TRBJ1-2|TRBV7-2|-
TGTGCCAGCAGCATGGACCGGCTCCACGGCTACACCTTC
CASSMDRLHGYTF
>-|TRBJ2-7|TRBV2|once
TGTGCCAGCAGGAGGAGCGGTTTAACCTACGAGCAGTACTTC
CASRRSGLTYEQYF
>TRBD2|TRBJ2-3|TRBV5-1|-
TGCGCCAGCAGCTTGGGGCTTCGACTAGCGACTAGCACAGATACGCAGTATTTT
CASSLGLRLATSTDTQYF
>TRBD2|TRBJ2-3|TRBV5-1|-
TGCGCCAGCAGCTCGGGACTAGCGGGAGGTTTAGATACGCAGTATTTT
CASSSGLAGGLDTQYF
>TRBD1|TRBJ1-1|TRBV2|-
TGTGCCAGCAGCCTGGACAGGGTTGCTGAAGCTTTCTTT
CASSLDRVAEAFF
>-|TRBJ2-3|TRBV27|-
TGTGCCAGCAGTTTAGGGAGGAATACGCAGTATTTT
CASSLGRNTQYF
>TRBD2|TRBJ2-7|TRBV15|-
TGTGCCACCAGCAGGGGGACTAGCGCCTCCTACGAGCAGTACTTC
CATSRGTSASYEQYF
>TRBD1|TRBJ1-2|TRBV7-9|-
TGTGCCAGCAGCTACTCGGGACAGGGAGCTTACTATGGCTACACCTTC
CASSYSGQGAYYGYTF
>TRBD1|TRBJ2-2|TRBV9|-
TGTGCCAGCAGCGTAGGACAGGGTCGCACCGGGGAGCTGTTTTTT
CASSVGQGRTGELFF
>TRBD1|TRBJ1-2|TRBV30|-
TGTGCCTGGGAGTCGATTGGGTTAGGACAGGGACACTATGGCTACACCTTC
CAWESIGLGQGHYGYTF
>-|TRBJ2-5|TRBV5-3|-
TGTGCCAGAACTACTGACAGGAGGCAAGAGACCCAGTACTTC
CARTTDRRQETQYF
>TRBD1|TRBJ1-3|TRBV30|-
TGTGCCTGGAGCGGGACAGGGATCTCTGGAAACACCATATATTTT
CAWSGTGISGNTIYF
>TRBD2|TRBJ2-1|TRBV10-1|-
TGCGCCAGCAGTCCCCGTCCCGGGGGGATTTACAATGAGCAGTTCTTC
CASSPRPGGIYNEQFF
>TRBD1|TRBJ2-7|TRBV6-1|-
TGTGCCATCCACGACAGGGTAAAGCGCGAGCAGTACTTC
CAIHDRVKREQYF
>-|TRBJ2-7|TRBV30|-
TGTGCCTCATCGTGGTCACAGTACGAGCAGTACTTC
CASSWSQYEQYF
>-|TRBJ1-1|TRBV4-1|few
TGCGCCAGCAGTCCTACCCCAGGGGCAGGCACTGAAGCTTTCTTT
CASSPTPGAGTEAFF
>-|TRBJ1-5|TRBV4-1|-
TGCGCCAGCAGCCATCCGGCCCGCAGGGGCGCAGATCAGCCCCAGCATTTT
CASSHPARRGADQPQHF
>TRBD2|TRBJ2-7|TRBV5-1|-
TGCGCCAGCAGCTTTGACTGGACTAGTTCCTACGAGCAGTACTTC
CASSFDWTSSYEQYF
>-|TRBJ2-1|TRBV6-5|-
TGTGCCAGCAGTTACGGTTACCGCTCCTACAATGAGCAGTTCTTC
CASSYGYRSYNEQFF
>TRBD1|TRBJ2-7|TRBV4-1|-
TGCGCCAGCAGCCACGGGACAGTGCGTTACGAGCAGTACTTC
CASSHGTVRYEQYF
>-|TRBJ2-7|TRBV7-8|-
TGTGCCAGCAGCCCCAGCCGGGACTCGAAGGAGCAGTACTTC
CASSPSRDSKEQYF
>-|TRBJ2-2|TRBV25-1|-
TGTGCCACCGCGGATCCGGGGTCAAGCACCGGGGAGCTGTTTTTT
CATADPGSSTGELFF
>-|TRBJ1-1|TRBV6-5|-
TGTGCCAGCAGTTACTTACGGGGACCCCCTGAAGCTTTCTTT
CASSYLRGPPEAFF
>-|TRBJ1-5|TRBV6-5|-
TGTGCCAGCAGTACCCCCCACCGCAATCAGCCCCAGCATTTT
CASSTPHRNQPQHF
>-|TRBJ2-1|TRBV6-5|once
TGTGCCAGCAGTCGGACTTACTACAATGAGCAGTTCTTC
CASSRTYYNEQFF
>-|TRBJ1-2|TRBV28|-
TGTGCCAGCAGTTTATGGGAGGGAGGGACTGGCTACACCTTC
CASSLWEGGTGYTF
>-|TRBJ1-6|TRBV7-9|-
TGTGCCAGCAGCCCAGGGGATTTACGATCACCCCTCCACTTT
CASSPGDLRSPLHF
>-|TRBJ1-5|TRBV18|few
TGTGCCAGCTCACCTGAGCAAAATCAGCCCCAGCATTTT
CASSPEQNQPQHF
>TRBD1|TRBJ1-4|TRBV2|-
TGTGCCAGCAGTCGCCAACAGGGGGCTGTGAATGAAAAACTGTTTTTT
CASSRQQGAVNEKLFF
>-|TRBJ1-6|TRBV6-5|-
TGTGCCAGCAGTTCTGACAGGAATGGGTCACCCCTCCACTTT
CASSSDRNGSPLHF
>-|TRBJ2-1|TRBV27|-
TGTGCCAGCAGCCGAGGGGATGAGCAGTTCTTC
CASSRGDEQFF
>-|TRBJ1-1|TRBV6-6|-
TGTGCCAGCAGTTACTCGGGTCGGGATACTGAAGCTTTCTTT
CASSYSGRDTEAFF
>TRBD2|TRBJ2-3|TRBV28|-
TGTGCCAGCAGTTCAGCGGGAGTGGCGGAAGATACGCAGTATTTT
CASSSAGVAEDTQYF